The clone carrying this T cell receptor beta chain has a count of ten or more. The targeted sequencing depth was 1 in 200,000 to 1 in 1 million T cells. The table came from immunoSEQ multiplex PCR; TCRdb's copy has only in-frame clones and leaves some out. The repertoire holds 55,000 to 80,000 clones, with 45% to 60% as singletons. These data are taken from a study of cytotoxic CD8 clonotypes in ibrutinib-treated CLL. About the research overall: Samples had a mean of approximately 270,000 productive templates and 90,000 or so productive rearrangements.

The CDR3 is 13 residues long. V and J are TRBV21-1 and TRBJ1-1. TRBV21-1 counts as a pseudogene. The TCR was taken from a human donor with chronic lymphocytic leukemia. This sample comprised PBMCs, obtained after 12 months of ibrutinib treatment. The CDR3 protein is CASSSGRGREAFF. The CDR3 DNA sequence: TGTGCCAGCAGCTCCGGGAGGGGGAGAGAAGCTTTCTTT.